The clone carrying this TCR beta chain was observed a few times. Produced via immunoSEQ multiplex PCR; TCRdb's table is partial and in-frame only. This sample has around 250,000 clones, with 70% to 90% found just once. The data are from a study of blood T cell repertoires in COVID-19. What was sequenced was peripheral blood. The clonotype originates from a woman between 65 and 79 years old with active or convalescent COVID-19.

CDR3: CASSTSTGREGYTF. CDR3 bases: TGTGCCAGCAGCACCTCGACAGGGCGTGAAGGCTACACCTTC. V is TRBV9 and J is TRBJ1-2; 7 positions agree with TRBD1. The germline V gene has CDR1 SGDLS and CDR2 YYNGEE. With 4 bases clipped from V and 8 bases from J, the junction kept 11 bases outside the gene matches. The CDR3 is 14 amino acids.